These T cell receptor beta chains were read from a single sample in a study of blood T cell repertoires in COVID-19. The protocol was immunoSEQ multiplex PCR, while the TCRdb copy is restricted to in-frame clones and leaves out a portion. The data contain about 36,000 clones, about nine tenths of them singletons. The material sequenced was peripheral blood. The source is a human donor in a cohort sampled during active COVID-19. Both conserved end residues are part of each CDR3. A D gene is named only where the DNA matches it firmly. Part of the rows lack a size; the others show once, few, many or a class for expanded clones.

j_call d_call v_call clone_size cdr3_nt cdr3_aa
TRBJ2-5 TRBD2 TRBV7-6 - TGTGCCAGCAGTAACAGACCGGGACTAGCGGGAGAAGAGACCCAGTACTTC CASSNRPGLAGEETQYF
TRBJ1-6 TRBD1 TRBV27 few TGTGCCAGCAGTAAAGGACAGGGGGAGTCACCCCTCCACTTT CASSKGQGESPLHF
TRBJ1-5 TRBD1 TRBV2 - TGTGCCAGCAGTCCGACAGGGGCGCAGAATCAGCCCCAGCATTTT CASSPTGAQNQPQHF
TRBJ2-5 - TRBV18 - TGTGCCAGCTCACCCGGACTAACTCAAGAGACCCAGTACTTC CASSPGLTQETQYF
TRBJ2-1 TRBD2 TRBV27 - TGTGCCAGCAGTTTAGCGGGAGGGGGGCGTGTTGAGCAGTTCTTC CASSLAGGGRVEQFF
TRBJ1-5 - TRBV10-3 - TGTGCCATCAGTGAGTCGCTACAGAGCAATCAGCCCCAGCATTTT CAISESLQSNQPQHF
TRBJ2-3 TRBD2 TRBV5-1 - TGCGCCAGCAGCACCCGGACTAGCCGGGCAGATACGCAGTATTTT CASSTRTSRADTQYF
TRBJ1-3 TRBD1 TRBV19 - TGTGCCAGTAGTGGACAGGAGTCCTCTGGAAACACCATATATTTT CASSGQESSGNTIYF
TRBJ1-2 TRBD1 TRBV19 - TGTGCCAGTAGTACCCTAAGGGACAGTACTAACTATGGCTACACCTTC CASSTLRDSTNYGYTF
TRBJ2-2 - TRBV4-3 - TGCGCCAGCAGCCATCCTCTCTACCCCCGGGAGCTGTTTTTT CASSHPLYPRELFF
TRBJ1-2 - TRBV28 - TGTGCCAGCAGTTTGCAGGTCCGCGGCTACACCTTC CASSLQVRGYTF
TRBJ2-7 - TRBV6-5 - TGTGCCAGCAACCCACCGAGGCAACACGAGCAGTACTTC CASNPPRQHEQYF
TRBJ1-3 - TRBV5-6 - TGTGCCAGCAGCTTGGTTGGCAACACCATATATTTT CASSLVGNTIYF
TRBJ1-4 TRBD1 TRBV30 - TGTGCCTGGAGAGAAGGGGGCGGGCGGGAAAAACTGTTTTTT CAWREGGGREKLFF
TRBJ1-2 TRBD1 TRBV3-1/TRBV3-2 - TGTGCCAGCAGCCCACAGGGACAGTACTATGGCTACACCTTC CASSPQGQYYGYTF
TRBJ2-3 TRBD2 TRBV5-1 - TGCGCCAGCAGCTTGGCTGGTCGCGGGAGCGCAGATACGCAGTATTTT CASSLAGRGSADTQYF
TRBJ2-7 - TRBV5-1 - TGCGCCAGCAGCCCGGGGGACAGTTCCTACGAGCAGTACTTC CASSPGDSSYEQYF
TRBJ1-2 TRBD1 TRBV4-1 - TGCGCCAGCAGCCTACCTACAGGGGCCGGCTATGGCTACACCTTC CASSLPTGAGYGYTF
TRBJ2-2 - TRBV28 - TGTGCCAGCAGTTTGGGACACCCCGGGGAGCTGTTTTTT CASSLGHPGELFF
TRBJ1-5 TRBD1 TRBV6-6 few TGTGCCAGCAGTAATCGGGACAGGATCAATCAGCCCCAGCATTTT CASSNRDRINQPQHF
TRBJ1-1 TRBD1 TRBV6-5 few TGTGCCAGCAGTCCCATACAGGGGGCTGAAGCTTTCTTT CASSPIQGAEAFF
TRBJ2-7 TRBD2 TRBV30 - TGTGCCTGGAGTTTAGCGGGAGGTTTCTCCTACGAGCAGTACTTC CAWSLAGGFSYEQYF
TRBJ1-2 - TRBV7-9 - TGTGCCAGCAGCTTAGGGGCGGGGTATGGCTACACCTTC CASSLGAGYGYTF
TRBJ1-6 - TRBV5-1 few TGCGCCAGCAGCTTGGACAGGGTGGAAAATAATTCACCCCTCCACTTT CASSLDRVENNSPLHF
TRBJ2-7 TRBD1 TRBV29-1 - TGCAGCGTTGAAGGCATACAGGGGAACAGGCAGTACTTC CSVEGIQGNRQYF
TRBJ2-3 - TRBV15 - TGTGCCACCAGCAGAGGCCCAGACCGTTGGGCCCCCACAGATACGCAGTATTTT CATSRGPDRWAPTDTQYF
TRBJ2-1 - TRBV30 - TGTGCCTGGGGCCTCGGGGGCAATGAGCAGTTCTTC CAWGLGGNEQFF
TRBJ1-3 - TRBV28 - TGTGCCAGCAGTTTCGGACTGCAAGACTCTGGAAACACCATATATTTT CASSFGLQDSGNTIYF
TRBJ2-7 TRBD1 TRBV5-1 - TGCGCCAGCAGCTCCTACCGGGACAGGGGTCTCTACGAGCAGTACTTC CASSSYRDRGLYEQYF
TRBJ2-7 TRBD2 TRBV7-9 - TGTGCCAGCAGCTCCCTAAGGCGGGAGCCCCTTTCTCCCTACGAGCAGTACTTC CASSSLRREPLSPYEQYF
TRBJ2-5 TRBD2 TRBV19 - TGTGCCAGTAGTATATTGGGACTAGCGGCCCAAGAGACCCAGTACTTC CASSILGLAAQETQYF
TRBJ1-1 TRBD1 TRBV7-9 - TGTGCCAGCAGCGTACAGGGGCTAATGAACACTGAAGCTTTCTTT CASSVQGLMNTEAFF
TRBJ2-1 TRBD2 TRBV7-9 - TGTGCCAGCAGCTCTAGAGGACTAGTAAATAATGAGCAGTTCTTC CASSSRGLVNNEQFF
TRBJ1-1 - TRBV7-2 - TGTGCCAGCAGCGTCTTGGGTACCCCGGGGTGGACTGAAGCTTTCTTT CASSVLGTPGWTEAFF
TRBJ2-1 TRBD1 TRBV5-1 - TGCGCCAGCAGCGAACAGGGGTCTCCGTACAATGAGCAGTTCTTC CASSEQGSPYNEQFF
TRBJ2-3 TRBD2 TRBV7-2 - TGTGCCATCTCTAGCGGGAGGGCCCGGGATACGCAGTATTTT CAISSGRARDTQYF
TRBJ1-2 - TRBV7-9 once TGTGCCAGCAGCTTAGTGCGGGGCTTTAACTATGGCTACACCTTC CASSLVRGFNYGYTF
TRBJ2-1 TRBD1 TRBV3-1/TRBV3-2 - TGTGCCAGCAGCCCCGGGACAGGGGCGGATGAGCAGTTCTTC CASSPGTGADEQFF
TRBJ2-1 TRBD1 TRBV12-3/TRBV12-4 - TGTGCCAGCAGACCGGACAGGCACAATGAGCAGTTCTTC CASRPDRHNEQFF
TRBJ1-4 - TRBV18 - TGTGCCAGCTCACCACAGGGAAGTGGGAGTGAAAAACTGTTTTTT CASSPQGSGSEKLFF
TRBJ1-1 - TRBV3-1/TRBV3-2 - TGTGCCAGCAGCCACGACGAAGACATGTTCACTGAAGCTTTCTTT CASSHDEDMFTEAFF
TRBJ2-5 TRBD2 TRBV11-2 - TGTGCCAGCAGCTTAAAGACTAGCGGGAGGGCTTCGGTTGGGGAGACCCAGTACTTC CASSLKTSGRASVGETQYF
TRBJ2-1 TRBD2 TRBV10-2 - TGCGCCACCACTAAGACTAGCGGGAGGGCCTCTTACAATGAGCAGTTCTTC CATTKTSGRASYNEQFF
TRBJ2-7 - TRBV28 - TGTGCCAGCAGCACCCTAGCCGCGGTGGCCTACGAGCAGTACTTC CASSTLAAVAYEQYF
TRBJ2-7 TRBD1 TRBV28 - TGTGCCAGCAGGGGGAATAGACAGGGAATAGGCGAGCAGTACTTC CASRGNRQGIGEQYF
TRBJ1-2 TRBD1 TRBV3-1/TRBV3-2 - TGTGCCAGCAGCCTTTCAGGGACAGCTGATGGCTACACCTTC CASSLSGTADGYTF
TRBJ2-1 - TRBV7-6 - TGTGCCAGCAGCCACGGGTACAATGAGCAGTTCTTC CASSHGYNEQFF
TRBJ2-1 - TRBV5-4 - TGTGCCAGCAGACACCCGGCGGAAGCGGGTGTCGGTGAGCAGTTCTTC CASRHPAEAGVGEQFF
TRBJ1-1 - TRBV29-1 - TGCAGCGTTGATAGAAACACTGAAGCTTTCTTT CSVDRNTEAFF
TRBJ1-4 - TRBV28 - TGTGCCAGCAGAAGTCTCGCAGGGGAACTGTTTTTT CASRSLAGELFF
TRBJ2-1 TRBD2 TRBV4-1 - TGCGCCAGCAGCCCTCCGGGACTAGCGGGAGAGGGACGTGATAATGAGCAGTTCTTC CASSPPGLAGEGRDNEQFF
TRBJ2-6 TRBD1 TRBV19 - TGTGCCAGTCGAGACAGGGCGAGCCCTGGGGCCAACGTCCTGACTTTC CASRDRASPGANVLTF
TRBJ1-2 - TRBV3-1/TRBV3-2 - TGTGCCAGCAGCCCGGGGGGCGCCAGGGGCTACACCTTC CASSPGGARGYTF
TRBJ2-3 TRBD1 TRBV18 - TGTGCCAGCTCACCACTGACAGGGGTAAGGGGCACAGATACGCAGTATTTT CASSPLTGVRGTDTQYF
TRBJ2-1 TRBD2 TRBV9 - TGTGCCAGCAGTCGACTAGCGGGAGGCTCCTACAATGAGCAGTTCTTC CASSRLAGGSYNEQFF
TRBJ1-1 TRBD1 TRBV6-2/TRBV6-3 - TGTGCCAGCAGTGCCAGACAGGGTCGAACTGAAGCTTTCTTT CASSARQGRTEAFF
TRBJ2-7 - TRBV4-3 - TGCGCCAGCAGCCAGCTGGAGACTAGTTCGTACGAGCAGTACTTC CASSQLETSSYEQYF
TRBJ1-2 TRBD1 TRBV27 - TGTGCCAGCAGTTCCCAAGGACAGGGCGCTAACTATGGCTACACCTTC CASSSQGQGANYGYTF
TRBJ2-1 - TRBV5-1 - TGCGCCAGCAGCGATCTCGGGTTAGCCTACAATGAGCAGTTCTTC CASSDLGLAYNEQFF
TRBJ2-4 - TRBV7-9 once TGTGCCAGCAGCTTAGGCGGGGTGGTAGCCAAAAACATTCAGTACTTC CASSLGGVVAKNIQYF